The rows below give T cell receptor beta chains drawn from one sample of a study of cytomegalovirus exposure and HLA in healthy donors. The data were produced by immunoSEQ multiplex PCR, yet TCRdb's version contains in-frame clones alone and is incomplete. The sample lists 250,000 to 400,000 clones, approximately 88% occurring once. The sequenced sample was PBMCs. The receptor set was obtained from a man aged 25-45 years in good health and CMV-seronegative. Each CDR3 is given with its conserved first and last residue. The order of the fields is V gene, J gene, CDR3 protein.

v_call: TRBV7-9; j_call: TRBJ1-1; cdr3_aa: CASRGGAEAFF
v_call: TRBV5-6; j_call: TRBJ1-2; cdr3_aa: CASSYPTGGIYGYTF
v_call: TRBV6-6; j_call: TRBJ2-3; cdr3_aa: CASSGLTDTQYF
v_call: TRBV15; j_call: TRBJ1-5; cdr3_aa: CATSTGQGNQPQHF
v_call: TRBV7-6; j_call: TRBJ1-1; cdr3_aa: CASSLSGNTEAFF
v_call: TRBV6-1; j_call: TRBJ1-1; cdr3_aa: CASSEGENSIVMNTEAFF
v_call: TRBV5-1; j_call: TRBJ1-1; cdr3_aa: CASSIRTTGGLDTEAFF
v_call: TRBV6-4; j_call: TRBJ2-1; cdr3_aa: CASRDRFRFYNEQFF
v_call: TRBV11-3; j_call: TRBJ2-3; cdr3_aa: CASSVGTGYTDTQYF
v_call: TRBV6-1; j_call: TRBJ2-5; cdr3_aa: CASATRTTQETQYF
v_call: TRBV25-1; j_call: TRBJ2-7; cdr3_aa: CASSDRGLDEQYF
v_call: TRBV6-4; j_call: TRBJ2-1; cdr3_aa: CASSDSSDRGNEQFF
v_call: TRBV7-9; j_call: TRBJ2-3; cdr3_aa: CASSPPGSGNTDTQYF
v_call: TRBV27; j_call: TRBJ2-1; cdr3_aa: CASSLASGGVNEQFF
v_call: TRBV6-5; j_call: TRBJ2-1; cdr3_aa: CASNRPGLAEFF
v_call: TRBV7-9; j_call: TRBJ1-3; cdr3_aa: CASSLGGQRSNTIYF